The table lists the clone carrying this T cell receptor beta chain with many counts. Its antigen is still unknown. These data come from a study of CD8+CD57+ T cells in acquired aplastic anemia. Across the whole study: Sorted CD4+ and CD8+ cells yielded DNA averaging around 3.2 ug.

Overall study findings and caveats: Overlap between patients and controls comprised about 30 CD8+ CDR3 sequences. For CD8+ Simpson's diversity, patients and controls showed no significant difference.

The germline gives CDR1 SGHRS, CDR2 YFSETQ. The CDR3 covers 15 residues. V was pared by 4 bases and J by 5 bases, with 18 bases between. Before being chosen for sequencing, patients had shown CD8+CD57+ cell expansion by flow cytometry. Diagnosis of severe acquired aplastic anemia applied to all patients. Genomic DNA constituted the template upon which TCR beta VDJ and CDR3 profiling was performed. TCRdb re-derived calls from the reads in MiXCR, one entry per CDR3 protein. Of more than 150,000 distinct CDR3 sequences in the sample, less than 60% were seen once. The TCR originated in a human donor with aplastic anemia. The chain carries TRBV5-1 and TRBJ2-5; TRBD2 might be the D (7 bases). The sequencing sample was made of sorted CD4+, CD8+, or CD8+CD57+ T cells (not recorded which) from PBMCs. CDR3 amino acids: CASSIRPRGGETQYF. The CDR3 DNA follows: TGCGCCAGCAGCATCCGTCCAAGGGGGGGGGAGACCCAGTACTTC.